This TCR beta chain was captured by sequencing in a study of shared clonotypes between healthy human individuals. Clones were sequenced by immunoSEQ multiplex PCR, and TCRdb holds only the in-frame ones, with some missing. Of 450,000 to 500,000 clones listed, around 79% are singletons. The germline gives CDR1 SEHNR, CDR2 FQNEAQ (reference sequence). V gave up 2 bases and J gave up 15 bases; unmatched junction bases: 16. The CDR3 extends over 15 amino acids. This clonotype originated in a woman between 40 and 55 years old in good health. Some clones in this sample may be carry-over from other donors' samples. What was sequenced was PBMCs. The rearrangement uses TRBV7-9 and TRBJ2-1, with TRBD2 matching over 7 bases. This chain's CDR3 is CASSLWGNAGVGLFF. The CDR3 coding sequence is TGTGCCAGCAGCTTATGGGGTAATGCGGGAGTGGGGCTGTTCTTC.